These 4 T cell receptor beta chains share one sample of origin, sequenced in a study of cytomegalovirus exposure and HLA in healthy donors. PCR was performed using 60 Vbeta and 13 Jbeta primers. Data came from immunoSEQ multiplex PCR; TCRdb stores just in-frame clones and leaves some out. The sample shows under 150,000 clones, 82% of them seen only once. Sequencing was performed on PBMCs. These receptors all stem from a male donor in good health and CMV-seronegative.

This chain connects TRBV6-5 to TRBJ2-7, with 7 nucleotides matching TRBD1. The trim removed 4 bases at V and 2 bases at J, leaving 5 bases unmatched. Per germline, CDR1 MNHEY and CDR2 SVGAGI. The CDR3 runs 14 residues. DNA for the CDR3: TGTGCCAGCAGTTCGGGACAGCAACCCTACGAGCAGTACTTC. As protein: CASSSGQQPYEQYF.

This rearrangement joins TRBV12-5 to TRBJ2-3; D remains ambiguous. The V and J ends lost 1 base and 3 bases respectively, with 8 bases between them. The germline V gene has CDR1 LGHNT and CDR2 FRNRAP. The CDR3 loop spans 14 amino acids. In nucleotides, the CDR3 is TGTGCTAGTGGTTTGGGCAGTGTAACAGATACGCAGTATTTT. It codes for CASGLGSVTDTQYF.

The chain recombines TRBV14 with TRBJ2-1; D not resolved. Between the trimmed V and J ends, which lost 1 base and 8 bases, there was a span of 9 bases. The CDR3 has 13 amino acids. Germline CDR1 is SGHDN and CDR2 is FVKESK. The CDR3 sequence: CASSQVRLHEQFF. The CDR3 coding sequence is TGTGCCAGCAGCCAAGTGCGGTTACATGAGCAGTTCTTC.

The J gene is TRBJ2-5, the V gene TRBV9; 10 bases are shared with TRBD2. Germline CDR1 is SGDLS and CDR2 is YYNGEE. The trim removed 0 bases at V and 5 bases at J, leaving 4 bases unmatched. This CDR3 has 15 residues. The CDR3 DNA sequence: TGTGCCAGCAGCGTAGGCCTAGCGGGAGAGGAGACCCAGTACTTC. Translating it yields CASSVGLAGEETQYF.